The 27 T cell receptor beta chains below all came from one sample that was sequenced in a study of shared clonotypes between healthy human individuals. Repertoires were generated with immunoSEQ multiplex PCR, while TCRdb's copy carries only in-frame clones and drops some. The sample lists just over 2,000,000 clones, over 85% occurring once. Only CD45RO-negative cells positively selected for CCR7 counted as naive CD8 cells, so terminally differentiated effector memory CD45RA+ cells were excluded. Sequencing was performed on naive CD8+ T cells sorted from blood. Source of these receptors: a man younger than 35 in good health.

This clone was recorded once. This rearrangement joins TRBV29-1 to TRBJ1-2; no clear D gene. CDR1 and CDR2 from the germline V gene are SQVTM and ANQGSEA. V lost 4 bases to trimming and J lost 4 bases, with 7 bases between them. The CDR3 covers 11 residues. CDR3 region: CSVGSTYGYTF. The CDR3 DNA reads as TGCAGCGTTGGCAGCACCTATGGCTACACCTTC.

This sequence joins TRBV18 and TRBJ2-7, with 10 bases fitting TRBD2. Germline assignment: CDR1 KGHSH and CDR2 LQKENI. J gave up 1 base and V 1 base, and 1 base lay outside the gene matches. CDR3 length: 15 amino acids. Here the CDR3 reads CASSPLAGGSYEQYF. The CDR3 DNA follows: TGTGCCAGCTCACCACTAGCGGGAGGTTCCTACGAGCAGTACTTC.

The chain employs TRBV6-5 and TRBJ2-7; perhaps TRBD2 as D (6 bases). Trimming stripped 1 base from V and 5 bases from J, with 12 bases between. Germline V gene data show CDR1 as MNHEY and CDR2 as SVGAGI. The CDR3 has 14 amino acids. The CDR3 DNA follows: TGTGCCAGCAGTTACTTGGAGGGAGCGGACGAGCAGTACTTC. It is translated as CASSYLEGADEQYF.

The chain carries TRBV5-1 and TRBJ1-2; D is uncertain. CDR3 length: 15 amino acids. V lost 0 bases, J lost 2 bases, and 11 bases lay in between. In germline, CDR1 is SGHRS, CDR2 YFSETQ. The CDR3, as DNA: TGCGCCAGCAGCTTGGCCGGTGAGGGAAACTATGGCTACACCTTC. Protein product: CASSLAGEGNYGYTF.

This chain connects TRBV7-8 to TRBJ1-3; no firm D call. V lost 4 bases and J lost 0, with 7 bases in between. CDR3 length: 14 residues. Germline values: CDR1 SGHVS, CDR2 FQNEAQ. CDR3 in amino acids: CASSSSDSGNTIYF. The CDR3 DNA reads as TGTGCCAGCAGCTCTTCAGACTCTGGAAACACCATATATTTT.

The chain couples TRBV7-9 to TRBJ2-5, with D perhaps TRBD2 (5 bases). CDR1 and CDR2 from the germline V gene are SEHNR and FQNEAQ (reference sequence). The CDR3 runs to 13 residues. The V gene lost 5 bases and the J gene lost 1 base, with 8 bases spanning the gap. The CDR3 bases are TGTGCCAGCAGCGGGCGGGCCCAAGAGACCCAGTACTTC. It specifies CASSGRAQETQYF.

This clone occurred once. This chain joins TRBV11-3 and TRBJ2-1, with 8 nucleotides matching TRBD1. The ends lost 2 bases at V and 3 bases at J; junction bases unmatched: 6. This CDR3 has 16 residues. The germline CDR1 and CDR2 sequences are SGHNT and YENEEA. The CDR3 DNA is TGTGCCAGCAGCTTAACAAAACAGGGGGTCTACAATGAGCAGTTCTTC. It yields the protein CASSLTKQGVYNEQFF.

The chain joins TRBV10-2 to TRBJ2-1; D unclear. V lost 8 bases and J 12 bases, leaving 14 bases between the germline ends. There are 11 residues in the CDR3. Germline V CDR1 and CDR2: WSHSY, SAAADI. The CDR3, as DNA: TGCGCCAGCCAGATAGCCCTTGGGCAGTTCTTC. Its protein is CASQIALGQFF.

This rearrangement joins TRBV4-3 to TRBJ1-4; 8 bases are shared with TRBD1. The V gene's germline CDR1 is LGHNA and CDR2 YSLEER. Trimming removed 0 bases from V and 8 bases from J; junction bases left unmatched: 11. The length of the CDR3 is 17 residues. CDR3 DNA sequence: TGCGCCAGCAGCCAAGATCAGGGGGCTATAAGGGGGGAAAAACTGTTTTTT. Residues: CASSQDQGAIRGEKLFF.

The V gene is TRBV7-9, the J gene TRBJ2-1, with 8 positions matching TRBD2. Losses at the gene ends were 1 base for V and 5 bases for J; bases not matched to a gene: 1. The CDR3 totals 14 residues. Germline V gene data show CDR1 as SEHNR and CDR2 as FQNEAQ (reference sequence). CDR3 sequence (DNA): TGTGCCAGCAGCTTAGTAGCGGGAAACAATGAGCAGTTCTTC. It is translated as CASSLVAGNNEQFF.

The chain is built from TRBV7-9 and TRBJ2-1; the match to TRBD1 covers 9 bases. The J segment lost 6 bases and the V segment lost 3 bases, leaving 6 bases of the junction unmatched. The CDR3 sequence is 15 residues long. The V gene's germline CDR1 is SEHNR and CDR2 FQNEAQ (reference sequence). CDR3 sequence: CASSFRGTGFNEQFF. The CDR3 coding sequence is TGTGCCAGCAGCTTTAGAGGGACAGGGTTCAATGAGCAGTTCTTC. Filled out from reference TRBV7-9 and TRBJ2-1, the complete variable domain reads DTGVSQNPRHKITKRGQNVTFRCDPISEHNRLYWYRQTLGQGPEFLTYFQNEAQLEKSRLLSDRFSAERPKGSFSTLEIQRTEQGDSAMYLCASSFRGTGFNEQFFGPGTRLTVL.

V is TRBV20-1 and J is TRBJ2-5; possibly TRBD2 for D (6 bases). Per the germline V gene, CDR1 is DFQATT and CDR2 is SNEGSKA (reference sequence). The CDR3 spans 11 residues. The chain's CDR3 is CPSRGKETQYF. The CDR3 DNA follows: TGCCCGAGCCGGGGGAAAGAGACCCAGTACTTC.

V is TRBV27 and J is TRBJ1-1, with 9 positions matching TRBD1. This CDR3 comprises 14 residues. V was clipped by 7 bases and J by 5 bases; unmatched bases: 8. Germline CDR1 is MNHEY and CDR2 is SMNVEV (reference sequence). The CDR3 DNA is TGTGCCAGCACGACTACAGGGGGCTTAACTGAAGCTTTCTTT. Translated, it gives CASTTTGGLTEAFF.

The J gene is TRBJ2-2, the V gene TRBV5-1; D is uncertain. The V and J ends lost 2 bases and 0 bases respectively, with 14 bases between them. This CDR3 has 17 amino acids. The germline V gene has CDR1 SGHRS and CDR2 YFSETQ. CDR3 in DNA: TGCGCCAGCAGCTTTGGTACGGTAGACCCGAACACCGGGGAGCTGTTTTTT. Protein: CASSFGTVDPNTGELFF.

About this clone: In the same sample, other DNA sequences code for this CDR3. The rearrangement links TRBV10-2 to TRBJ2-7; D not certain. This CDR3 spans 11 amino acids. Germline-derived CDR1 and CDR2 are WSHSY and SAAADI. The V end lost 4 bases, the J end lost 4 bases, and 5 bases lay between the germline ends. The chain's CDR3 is CASSGAYEQYF. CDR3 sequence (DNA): TGCGCCAGCAGTGGGGCGTACGAGCAGTACTTC.

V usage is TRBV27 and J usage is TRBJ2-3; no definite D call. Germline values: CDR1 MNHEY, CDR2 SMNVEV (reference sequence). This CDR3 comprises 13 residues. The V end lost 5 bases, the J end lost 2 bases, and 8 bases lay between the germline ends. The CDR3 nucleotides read TGTGCCAGCAGTGCCTATCCCACAGATACGCAGTATTTT. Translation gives CASSAYPTDTQYF.

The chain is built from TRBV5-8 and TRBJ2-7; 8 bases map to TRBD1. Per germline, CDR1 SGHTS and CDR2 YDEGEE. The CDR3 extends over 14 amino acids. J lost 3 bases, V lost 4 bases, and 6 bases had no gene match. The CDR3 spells CASSLGTGIYEQYF. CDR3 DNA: TGTGCCAGCAGCCTGGGGACAGGAATCTACGAGCAGTACTTC.

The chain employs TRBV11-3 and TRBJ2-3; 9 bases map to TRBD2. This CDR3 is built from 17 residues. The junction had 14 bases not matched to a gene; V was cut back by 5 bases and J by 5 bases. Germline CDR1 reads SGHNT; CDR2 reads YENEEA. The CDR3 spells CASSEGSGLALIDTQYF. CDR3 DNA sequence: TGTGCCAGCAGCGAAGGGTCGGGACTAGCCCTTATAGATACGCAGTATTTT.

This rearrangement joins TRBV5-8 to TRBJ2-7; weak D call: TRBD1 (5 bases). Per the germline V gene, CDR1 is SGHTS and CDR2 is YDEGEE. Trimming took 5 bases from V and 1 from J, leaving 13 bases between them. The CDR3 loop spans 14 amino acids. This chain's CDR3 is CASRQLTDSYEQYF. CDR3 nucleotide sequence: TGTGCCAGCAGGCAATTGACAGATTCCTACGAGCAGTACTTC.

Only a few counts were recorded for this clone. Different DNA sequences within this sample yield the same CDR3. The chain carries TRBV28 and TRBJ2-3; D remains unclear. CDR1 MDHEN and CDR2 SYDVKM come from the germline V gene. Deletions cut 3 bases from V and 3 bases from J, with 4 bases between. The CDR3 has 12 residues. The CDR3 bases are TGTGCCAGCAGTTTTCGGACAGATACGCAGTATTTT. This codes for CASSFRTDTQYF. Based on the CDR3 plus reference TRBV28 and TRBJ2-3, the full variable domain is DVKVTQSSRYLVKRTGEKVFLECVQDMDHENMFWYRQDPGLGLRLIYFSYDVKMKEKGDIPEGYSVSREKKERFSLILESASTNQTSMYLCASSFRTDTQYFGPGTRLTVL.

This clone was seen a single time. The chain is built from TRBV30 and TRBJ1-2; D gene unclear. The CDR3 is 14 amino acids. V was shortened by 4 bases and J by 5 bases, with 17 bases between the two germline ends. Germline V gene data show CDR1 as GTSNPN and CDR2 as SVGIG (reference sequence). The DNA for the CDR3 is TGTGCCTGGAACAATTATTCACAACTTTATGGCTACACCTTC. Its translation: CAWNNYSQLYGYTF.

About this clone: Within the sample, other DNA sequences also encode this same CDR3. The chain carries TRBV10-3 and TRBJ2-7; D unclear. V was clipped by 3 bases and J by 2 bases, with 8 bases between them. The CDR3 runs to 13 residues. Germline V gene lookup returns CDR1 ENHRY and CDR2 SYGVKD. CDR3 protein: CAISDVGTYEQYF. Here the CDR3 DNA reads TGTGCCATCAGTGACGTGGGAACCTACGAGCAGTACTTC.

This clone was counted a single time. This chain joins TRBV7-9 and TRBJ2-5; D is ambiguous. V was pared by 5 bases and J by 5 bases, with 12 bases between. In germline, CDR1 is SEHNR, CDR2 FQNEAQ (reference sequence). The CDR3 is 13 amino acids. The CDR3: CASSPTTTETQYF. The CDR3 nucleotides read TGTGCCAGCAGCCCCACAACCACGGAGACCCAGTACTTC.

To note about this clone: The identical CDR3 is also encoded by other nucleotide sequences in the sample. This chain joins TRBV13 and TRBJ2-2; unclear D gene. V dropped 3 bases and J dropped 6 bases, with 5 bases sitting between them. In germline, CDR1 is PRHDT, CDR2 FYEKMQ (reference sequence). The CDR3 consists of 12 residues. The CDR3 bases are TGTGCCAGCAGCTTGGGTGCCGGGGAGCTGTTTTTT. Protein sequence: CASSLGAGELFF.

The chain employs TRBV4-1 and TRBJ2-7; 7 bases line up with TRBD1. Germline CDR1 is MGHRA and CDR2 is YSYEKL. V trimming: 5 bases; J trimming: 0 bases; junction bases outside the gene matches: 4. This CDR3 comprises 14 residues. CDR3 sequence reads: CASSRGTDSYEQYF. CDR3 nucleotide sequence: TGCGCCAGCAGCAGGGGGACAGACTCCTACGAGCAGTACTTC.

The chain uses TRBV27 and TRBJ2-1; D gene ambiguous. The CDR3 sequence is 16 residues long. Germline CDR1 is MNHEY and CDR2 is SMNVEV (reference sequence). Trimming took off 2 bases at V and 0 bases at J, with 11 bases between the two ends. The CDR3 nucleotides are TGTGCCAGCAGTTTAAAGCTTATCGGCTCCTACAATGAGCAGTTCTTC. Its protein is CASSLKLIGSYNEQFF.

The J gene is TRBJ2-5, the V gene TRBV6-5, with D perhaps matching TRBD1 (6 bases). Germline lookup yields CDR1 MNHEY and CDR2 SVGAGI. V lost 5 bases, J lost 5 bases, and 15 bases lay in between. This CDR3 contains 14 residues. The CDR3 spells CASSHPTGRETQYF. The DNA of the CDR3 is TGTGCCAGCAGTCACCCCACAGGGCGCGAGACCCAGTACTTC.